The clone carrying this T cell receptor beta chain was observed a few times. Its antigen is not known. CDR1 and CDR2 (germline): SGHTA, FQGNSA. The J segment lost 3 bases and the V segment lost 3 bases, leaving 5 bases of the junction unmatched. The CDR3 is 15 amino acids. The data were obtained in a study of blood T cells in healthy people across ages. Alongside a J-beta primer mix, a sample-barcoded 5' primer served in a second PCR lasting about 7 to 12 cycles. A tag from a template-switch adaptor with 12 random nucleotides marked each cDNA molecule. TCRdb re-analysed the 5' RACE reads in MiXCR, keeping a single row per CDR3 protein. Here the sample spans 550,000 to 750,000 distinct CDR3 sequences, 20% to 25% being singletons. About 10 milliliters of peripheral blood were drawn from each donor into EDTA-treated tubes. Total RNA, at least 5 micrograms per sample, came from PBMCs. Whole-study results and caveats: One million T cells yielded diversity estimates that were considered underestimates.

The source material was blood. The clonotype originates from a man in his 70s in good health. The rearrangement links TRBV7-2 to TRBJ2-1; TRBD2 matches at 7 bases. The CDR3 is CASSLGGTHYNEQFF. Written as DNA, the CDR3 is TGTGCCAGCAGCTTGGGAGGGACTCACTACAATGAGCAGTTCTTC.